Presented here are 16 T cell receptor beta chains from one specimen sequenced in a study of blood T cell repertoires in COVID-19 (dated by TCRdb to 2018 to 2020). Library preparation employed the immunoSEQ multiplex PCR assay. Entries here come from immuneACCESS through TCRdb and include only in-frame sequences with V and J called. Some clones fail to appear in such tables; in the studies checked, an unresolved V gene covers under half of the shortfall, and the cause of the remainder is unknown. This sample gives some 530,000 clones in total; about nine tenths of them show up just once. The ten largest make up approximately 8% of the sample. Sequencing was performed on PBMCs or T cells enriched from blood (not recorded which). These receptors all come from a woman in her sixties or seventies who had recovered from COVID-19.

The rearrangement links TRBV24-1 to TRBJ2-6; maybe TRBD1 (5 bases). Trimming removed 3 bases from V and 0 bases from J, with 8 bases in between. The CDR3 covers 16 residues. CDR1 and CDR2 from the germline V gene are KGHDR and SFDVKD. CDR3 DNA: TGTGCCACCAGTGATCCGGACACCTCTGGGGCCAACGTCCTGACTTTC. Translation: CATSDPDTSGANVLTF.

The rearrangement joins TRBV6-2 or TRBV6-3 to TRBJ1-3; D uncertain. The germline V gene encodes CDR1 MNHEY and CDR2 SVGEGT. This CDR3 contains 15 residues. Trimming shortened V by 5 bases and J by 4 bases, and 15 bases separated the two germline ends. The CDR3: CASSTPQRIGNTIYF. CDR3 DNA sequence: TGTGCCAGCAGTACCCCCCAGCGGATCGGAAACACCATATATTTT.

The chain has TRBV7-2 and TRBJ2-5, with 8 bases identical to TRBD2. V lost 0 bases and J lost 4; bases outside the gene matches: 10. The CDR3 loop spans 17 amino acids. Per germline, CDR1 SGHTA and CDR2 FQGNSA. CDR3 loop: CASSLAPPGGDRETQYF. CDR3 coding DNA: TGTGCCAGCAGCTTAGCCCCCCCGGGGGGGGACCGAGAGACCCAGTACTTC.

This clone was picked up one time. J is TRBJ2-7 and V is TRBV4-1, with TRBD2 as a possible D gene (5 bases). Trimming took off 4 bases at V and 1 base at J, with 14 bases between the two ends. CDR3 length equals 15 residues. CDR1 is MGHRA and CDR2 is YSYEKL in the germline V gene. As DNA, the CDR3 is TGCGCCAGCAGCCCCAGGCACGGGGTGTCCTACGAGCAGTACTTC. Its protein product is CASSPRHGVSYEQYF.

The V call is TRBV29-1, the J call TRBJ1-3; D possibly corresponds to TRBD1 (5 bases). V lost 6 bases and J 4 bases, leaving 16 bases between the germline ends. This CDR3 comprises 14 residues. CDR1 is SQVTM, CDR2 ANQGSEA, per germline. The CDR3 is CSVAGPLQGNTIYF. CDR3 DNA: TGCAGCGTCGCGGGACCGCTCCAAGGAAACACCATATATTTT.

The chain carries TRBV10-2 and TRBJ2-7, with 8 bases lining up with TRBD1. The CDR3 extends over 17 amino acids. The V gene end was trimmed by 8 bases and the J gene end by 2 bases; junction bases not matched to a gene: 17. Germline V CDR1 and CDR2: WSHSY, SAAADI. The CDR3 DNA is TGCGCCAGCCACCACCCTACCGACAGGGGCTTAACCTACGAGCAGTACGTC. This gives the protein CASHHPTDRGLTYEQYV.

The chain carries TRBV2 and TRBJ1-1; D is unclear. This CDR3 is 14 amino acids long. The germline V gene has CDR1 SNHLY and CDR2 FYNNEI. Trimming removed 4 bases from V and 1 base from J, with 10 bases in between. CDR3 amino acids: CASSGSLGNTEAFF. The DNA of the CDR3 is TGTGCCAGCAGTGGGTCTCTAGGGAACACTGAAGCTTTCTTT.

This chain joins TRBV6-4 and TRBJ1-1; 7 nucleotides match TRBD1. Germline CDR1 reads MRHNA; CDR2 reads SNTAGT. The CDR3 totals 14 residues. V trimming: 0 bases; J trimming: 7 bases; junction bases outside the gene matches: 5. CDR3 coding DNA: TGTGCCAGCAGTGACTCTGGGGCAGGGGGTGAAGCTTTCTTT. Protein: CASSDSGAGGEAFF.

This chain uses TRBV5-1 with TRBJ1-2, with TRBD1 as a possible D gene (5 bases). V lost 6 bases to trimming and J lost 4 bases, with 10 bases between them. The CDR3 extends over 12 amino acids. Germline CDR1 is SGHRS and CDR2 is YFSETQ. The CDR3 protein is CASTSQGYGYTF. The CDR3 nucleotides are TGCGCCAGCACCTCTCAGGGCTATGGCTACACCTTC.

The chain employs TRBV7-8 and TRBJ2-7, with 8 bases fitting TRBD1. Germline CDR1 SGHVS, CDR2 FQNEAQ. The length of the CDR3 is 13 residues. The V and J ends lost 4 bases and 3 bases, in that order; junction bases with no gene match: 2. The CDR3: CASSWGQDYEQYV. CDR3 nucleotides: TGTGCCAGCAGCTGGGGACAGGACTACGAGCAGTACGTC.

The CDR3 region has the DNA TGTGCCAGCAGCCCAAGACAGGGCGGAGAGACCCAGTACTTC. It translates to CASSPRQGGETQYF. This sequence joins TRBV11-2 and TRBJ2-5, with 7 bases identical to TRBD1. The CDR3 runs 14 residues. Germline CDR1 is SGHAT and CDR2 is FQNNGV. After removal of 5 bases from V and 4 bases from J, the junction contained 7 bases not matched to a gene.

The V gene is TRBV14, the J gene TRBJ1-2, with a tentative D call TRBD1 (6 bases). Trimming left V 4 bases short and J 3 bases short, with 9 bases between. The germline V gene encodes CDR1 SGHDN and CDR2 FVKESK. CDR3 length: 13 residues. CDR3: CASSPQGHYGYTF. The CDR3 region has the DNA TGTGCCAGCAGCCCGCAGGGGCACTATGGCTACACCTTC.

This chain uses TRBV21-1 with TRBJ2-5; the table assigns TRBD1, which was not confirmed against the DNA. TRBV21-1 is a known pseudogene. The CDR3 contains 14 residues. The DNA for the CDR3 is TGTGCCAGCAGCCCCAGACAGGGCCAAGAGACCCAGTACTTC. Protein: CASSPRQGQETQYF.

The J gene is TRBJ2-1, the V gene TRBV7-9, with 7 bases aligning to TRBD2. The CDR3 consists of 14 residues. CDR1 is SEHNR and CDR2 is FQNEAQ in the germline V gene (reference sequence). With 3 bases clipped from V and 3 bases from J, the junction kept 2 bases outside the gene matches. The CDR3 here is CASSLGTNYNEQFF. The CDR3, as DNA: TGTGCCAGCAGCTTGGGGACTAACTACAATGAGCAGTTCTTC.

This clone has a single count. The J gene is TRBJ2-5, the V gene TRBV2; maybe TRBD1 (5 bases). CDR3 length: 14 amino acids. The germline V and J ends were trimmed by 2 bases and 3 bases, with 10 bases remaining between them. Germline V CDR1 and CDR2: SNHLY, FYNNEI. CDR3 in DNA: TGTGCCAGCAGTGAATCATCCAGGGAAGAGACCCAGTACTTC. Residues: CASSESSREETQYF.

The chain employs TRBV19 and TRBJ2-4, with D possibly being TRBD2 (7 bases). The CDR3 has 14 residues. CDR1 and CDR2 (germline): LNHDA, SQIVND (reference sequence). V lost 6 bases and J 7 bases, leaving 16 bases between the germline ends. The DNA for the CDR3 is TGTGCCAGTAGACACCGAGGGGGGGGGAACATTCAGTACTTC. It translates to CASRHRGGGNIQYF. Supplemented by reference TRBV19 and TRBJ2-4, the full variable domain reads DGGITQSPKYLFRKEGQNVTLSCEQNLNHDAMYWYRQDPGQGLRLIYYSQIVNDFQKGDIAEGYSVSREKKESFPLTVTSAQKNPTAFYLCASRHRGGGNIQYFGAGTRLSVL.